These 2 T cell receptor beta chains came from one sample sequenced in a study of T cells in Graves' hyperthyroidism and ophthalmopathy. The source material, RNA transcripts, was used to amplify TCR beta CDR3 regions. HTBI primers drove first-round RT-PCR of the TCR CDR3. Each CDR3 protein is one row after TCRdb ran MiXCR on the multiplex PCR reads. Among more than 350,000 distinct CDR3 sequences listed, roughly 15% were seen once. Sequencing was carried out using blood. Receptor source: a woman aged 55-75 years with Graves' ophthalmopathy.

This clonotype has more than one count but fewer than ten. This chain joins TRBV5-5 and TRBJ1-3; no clear D gene. CDR1 and CDR2 (germline): SGHKS, YYEKEE (reference sequence). The V end was cut by 1 base, the J end by 9 bases, with 8 bases between. This CDR3 spans 12 amino acids. The CDR3: CASSLSEVTIYF. CDR3 nucleotide sequence: TGTGCCAGCAGCTTGTCCGAGGTCACCATATATTTT.

At least ten counts were recorded for this clonotype. V usage is TRBV30 and J usage is TRBJ2-2, with D hard to call. Trimming left V 2 bases short and J 4 bases short, with 8 bases between. The CDR3 has 13 residues. In germline, CDR1 is GTSNPN, CDR2 SVGIG (reference sequence). The CDR3 DNA sequence: TGTGCCTGGAGTCGACTTACCACCGGGGAGCTGTTTTTT. Its translation is CAWSRLTTGELFF.